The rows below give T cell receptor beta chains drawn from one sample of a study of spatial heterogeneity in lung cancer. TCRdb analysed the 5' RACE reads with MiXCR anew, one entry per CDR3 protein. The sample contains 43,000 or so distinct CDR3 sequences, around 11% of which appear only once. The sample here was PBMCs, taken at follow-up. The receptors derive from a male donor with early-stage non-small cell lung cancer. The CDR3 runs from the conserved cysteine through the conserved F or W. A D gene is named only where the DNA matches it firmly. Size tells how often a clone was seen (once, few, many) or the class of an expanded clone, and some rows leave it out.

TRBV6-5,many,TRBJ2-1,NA,TGTGCCAGCAAACTTGGGGAGGTTAATGAGCAGTTCTTC,CASKLGEVNEQFF
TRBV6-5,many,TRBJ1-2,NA,TGTGCCAGCGGACCTACGGGGACCAAGAGCTACACCTTC,CASGPTGTKSYTF
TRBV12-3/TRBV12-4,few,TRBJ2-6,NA,TGTGCCAGCAGTCCTCCCAGCTCTGGGGCCAACGTCCTGACTTTC,CASSPPSSGANVLTF
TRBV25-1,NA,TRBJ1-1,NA,TGTGCCAGCAGTGAGAGGGACCTCGGGGACACTGAAGCTTTCTTT,CASSERDLGDTEAFF
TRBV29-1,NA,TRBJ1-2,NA,TGCAGCCCTCCCAGCGGCTACACCTTC,CSPPSGYTF
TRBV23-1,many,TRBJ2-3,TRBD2,TGCGCCAGCAGACTTCTAGCGGGAGTACCAGATACGCAGTATTTT,CASRLLAGVPDTQYF
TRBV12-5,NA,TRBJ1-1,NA,TGTGCTAGTGGTGTCTACGAAAACACTGAAGCTTTCTTT,CASGVYENTEAFF
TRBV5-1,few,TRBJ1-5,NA,TGCGCCAGCAGCTTGGGAGGCAATAGCAATCAGCCCCAGCATTTT,CASSLGGNSNQPQHF
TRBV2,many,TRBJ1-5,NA,TGTGCCAGCAGTTCGGGACGGACCAATCAGCCCCAGCATTTT,CASSSGRTNQPQHF
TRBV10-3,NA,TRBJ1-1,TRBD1,TGTGCCATTACCCGGGACAGGGAGAACACTGAAGCTTTCTTT,CAITRDRENTEAFF
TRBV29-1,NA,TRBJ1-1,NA,TGCAGCGTTGGGGGGACTTTGCGGACTGAAGCTTTCTTT,CSVGGTLRTEAFF
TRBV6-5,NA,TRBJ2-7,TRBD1,TGTGCCAGCAGTACCCTCGGCCAGGGGGCTCCCTACGAGCAGTACTTC,CASSTLGQGAPYEQYF
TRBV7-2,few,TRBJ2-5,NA,TGTGCCAGCAGCTTACAGCCGTACCAAGAGACCCAGTACTTC,CASSLQPYQETQYF
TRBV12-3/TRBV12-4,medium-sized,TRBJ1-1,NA,TGTGCCAGCACACGGGGGATGAACACTGAAGCTTTCTTT,CASTRGMNTEAFF
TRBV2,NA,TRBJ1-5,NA,TGTGCCAGCAGTAGCGACAGCAGCCTAAATCAGCCCCAGCATTTT,CASSSDSSLNQPQHF
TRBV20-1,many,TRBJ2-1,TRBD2,TGCAGTGCTAGTGATAGCGGGAGGGCTTTCTATGAGCAGTTCTTC,CSASDSGRAFYEQFF
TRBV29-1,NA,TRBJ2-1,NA,TGCAGCGTCCGTACTGACTGGGCCAATGAGCAGTTCTTC,CSVRTDWANEQFF